This T cell receptor (beta chain) comes out of a study of cytotoxic CD8 clonotypes in ibrutinib-treated CLL. Study context: Recorded responses included approximately 25 partial and 2 complete; following median roughly 70 months, roughly 15 stayed remitted and 12 progressed. Study-wide findings and caveats: At ibrutinib response, clonality increased, and at progression it declined back toward baseline.

Trimming cost V 2 bases and J 0 bases, with 13 bases left between them. Germline CDR1 SGHDN, CDR2 FVKESK. This CDR3 is built from 17 residues. TCRdb keeps only in-frame clones here, not all; method: immunoSEQ multiplex PCR. This sample yields about 130,000 clones, of which 70% to 90% are seen a single time; roughly 1.9% belongs to the top ten. Turning to this clone: The antigen remains undetermined.

This chain connects TRBV14 to TRBJ1-4; D is undetermined. The receptor comes from a human donor with chronic lymphocytic leukemia. The material sequenced was PBMCs, taken after 24 months of ibrutinib treatment. The CDR3 bases are TGTGCCAGCAGCCAATTCGGGGAGCGAGCAACTAATGAAAAACTGTTTTTT. This translates into CASSQFGERATNEKLFF.